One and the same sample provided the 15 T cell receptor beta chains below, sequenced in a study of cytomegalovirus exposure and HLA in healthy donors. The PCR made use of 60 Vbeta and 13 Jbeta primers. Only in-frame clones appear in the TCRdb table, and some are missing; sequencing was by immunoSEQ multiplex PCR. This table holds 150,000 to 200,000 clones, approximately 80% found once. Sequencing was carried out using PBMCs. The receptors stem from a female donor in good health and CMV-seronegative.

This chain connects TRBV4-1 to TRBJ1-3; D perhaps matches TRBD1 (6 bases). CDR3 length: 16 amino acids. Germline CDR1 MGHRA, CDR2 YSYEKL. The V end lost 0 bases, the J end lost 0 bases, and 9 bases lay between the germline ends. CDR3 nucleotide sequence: TGCGCCAGCAGCCAAGAAAGGACAGCCTCTGGAAACACCATATATTTT. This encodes CASSQERTASGNTIYF.

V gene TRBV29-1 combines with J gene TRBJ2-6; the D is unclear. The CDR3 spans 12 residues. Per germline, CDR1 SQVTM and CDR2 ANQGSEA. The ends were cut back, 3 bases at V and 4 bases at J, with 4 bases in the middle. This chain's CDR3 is CSVEEGANVLTF. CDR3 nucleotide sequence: TGCAGCGTTGAGGAGGGGGCCAACGTCCTGACTTTC.

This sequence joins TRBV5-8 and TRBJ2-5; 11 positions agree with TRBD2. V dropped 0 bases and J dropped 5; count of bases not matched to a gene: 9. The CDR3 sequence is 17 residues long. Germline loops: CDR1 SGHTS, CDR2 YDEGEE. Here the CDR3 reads CASSLENSGGAEETQYF. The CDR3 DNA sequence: TGTGCCAGCAGCTTGGAAAATAGCGGGGGGGCCGAGGAGACCCAGTACTTC.

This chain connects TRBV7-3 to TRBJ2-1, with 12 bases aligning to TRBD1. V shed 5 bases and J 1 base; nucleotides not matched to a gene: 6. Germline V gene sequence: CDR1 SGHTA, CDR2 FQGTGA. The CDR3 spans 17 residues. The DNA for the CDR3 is TGTGCCAGCAGCCCCGGGACAGGGGGCTTTTCCTACAATGAGCAGTTCTTC. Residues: CASSPGTGGFSYNEQFF.

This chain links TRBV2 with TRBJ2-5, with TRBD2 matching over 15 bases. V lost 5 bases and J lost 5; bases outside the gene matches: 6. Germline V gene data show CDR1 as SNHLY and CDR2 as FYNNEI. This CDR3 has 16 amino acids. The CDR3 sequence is CASSPGLAGGSETQYF. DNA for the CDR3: TGTGCCAGCAGTCCCGGACTAGCGGGGGGGAGCGAGACCCAGTACTTC.

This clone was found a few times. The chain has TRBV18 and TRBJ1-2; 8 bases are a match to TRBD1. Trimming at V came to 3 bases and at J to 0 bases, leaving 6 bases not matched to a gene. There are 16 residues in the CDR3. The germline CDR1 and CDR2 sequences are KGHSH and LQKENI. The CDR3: CASSPPTGGTNYGYTF. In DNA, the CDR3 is TGTGCCAGCTCACCTCCAACAGGGGGGACTAACTATGGCTACACCTTC.

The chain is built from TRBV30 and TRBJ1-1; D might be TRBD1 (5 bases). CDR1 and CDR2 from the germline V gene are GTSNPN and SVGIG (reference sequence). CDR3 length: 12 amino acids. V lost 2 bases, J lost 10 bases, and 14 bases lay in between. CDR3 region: CAWSQGPSVAFF. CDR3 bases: TGTGCCTGGAGTCAGGGCCCGAGTGTAGCTTTCTTT.

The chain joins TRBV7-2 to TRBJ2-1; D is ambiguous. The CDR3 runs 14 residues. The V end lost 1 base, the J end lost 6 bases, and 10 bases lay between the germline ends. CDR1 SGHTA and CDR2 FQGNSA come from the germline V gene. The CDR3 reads CASSLVRALNEQFF. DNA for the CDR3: TGTGCCAGCAGCTTAGTGCGAGCGCTCAATGAGCAGTTCTTC. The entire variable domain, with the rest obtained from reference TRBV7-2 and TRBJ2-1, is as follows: GAGVSQSPSNKVTEKGKDVELRCDPISGHTALYWYRQSLGQGLEFLIYFQGNSAPDKSGLPSDRFSAERTGGSVSTLTIQRTQQEDSAVYLCASSLVRALNEQFFGPGTRLTVL.

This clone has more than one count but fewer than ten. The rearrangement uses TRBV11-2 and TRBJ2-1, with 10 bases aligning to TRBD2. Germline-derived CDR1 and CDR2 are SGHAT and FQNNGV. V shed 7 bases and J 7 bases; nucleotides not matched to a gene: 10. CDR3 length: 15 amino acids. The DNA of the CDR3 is TGTGCCAGCAAGGGGGAGCGGGAGGGCCGAAATGAGCAGTTCTTC. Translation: CASKGEREGRNEQFF.

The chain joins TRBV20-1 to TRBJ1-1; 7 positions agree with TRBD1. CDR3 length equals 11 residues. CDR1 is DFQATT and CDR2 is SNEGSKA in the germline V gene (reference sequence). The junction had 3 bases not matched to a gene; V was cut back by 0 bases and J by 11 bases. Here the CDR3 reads CSARDARGAFF. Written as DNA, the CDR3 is TGCAGTGCTAGAGATGCCAGGGGGGCTTTCTTT.

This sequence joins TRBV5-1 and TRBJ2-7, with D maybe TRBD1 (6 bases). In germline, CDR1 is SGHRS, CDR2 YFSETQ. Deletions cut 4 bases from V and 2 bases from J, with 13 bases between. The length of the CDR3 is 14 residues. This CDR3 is CASSRSGVPYEQYF. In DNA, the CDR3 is TGCGCCAGCAGCCGGTCAGGGGTCCCCTACGAGCAGTACTTC.

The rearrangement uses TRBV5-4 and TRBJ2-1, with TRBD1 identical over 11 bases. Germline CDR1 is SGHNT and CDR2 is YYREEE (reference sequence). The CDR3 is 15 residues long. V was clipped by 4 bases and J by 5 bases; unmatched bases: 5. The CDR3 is CASSLGQGAHNEQFF. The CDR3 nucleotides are TGTGCCAGCAGCCTCGGACAGGGGGCCCACAATGAGCAGTTCTTC. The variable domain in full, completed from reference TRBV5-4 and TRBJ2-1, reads ETGVTQSPTHLIKTRGQQVTLRCSSQSGHNTVSWYQQALGQGPQFIFQYYREEENGRGNFPPRFSGLQFPNYSSELNVNALELDDSALYLCASSLGQGAHNEQFFGPGTRLTVL.

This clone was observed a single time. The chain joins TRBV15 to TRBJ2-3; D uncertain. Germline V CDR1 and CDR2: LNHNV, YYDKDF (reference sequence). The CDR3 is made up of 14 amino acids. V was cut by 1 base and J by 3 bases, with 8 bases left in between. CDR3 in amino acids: CATSRGVETDTQYF. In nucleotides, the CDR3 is TGTGCCACCAGCAGAGGTGTAGAGACAGATACGCAGTATTTT.

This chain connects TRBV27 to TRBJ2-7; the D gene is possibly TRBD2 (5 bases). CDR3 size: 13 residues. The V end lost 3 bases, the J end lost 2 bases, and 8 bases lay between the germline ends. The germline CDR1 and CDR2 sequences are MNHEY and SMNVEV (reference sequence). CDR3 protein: CASSFYGAYEQYF. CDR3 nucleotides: TGTGCCAGCAGTTTCTACGGGGCCTACGAGCAGTACTTC.

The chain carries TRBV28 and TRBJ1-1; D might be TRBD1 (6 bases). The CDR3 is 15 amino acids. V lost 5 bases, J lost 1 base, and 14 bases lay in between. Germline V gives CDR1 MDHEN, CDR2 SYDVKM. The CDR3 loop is CASSTAGTRNTEAFF. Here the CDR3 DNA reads TGTGCCAGCAGTACTGCCGGGACAAGGAACACTGAAGCTTTCTTT.